Many counts were recorded for the clone carrying this TCR beta chain. Its antigen remains unidentified. These data are taken from a study of CD8+CD57+ T cells in acquired aplastic anemia. Study in general: The average for DNA from sorted CD4+ and CD8+ cells was approximately 3.2 ug. Findings and limits, study-wide: The same twenty-nine CD8+ CDR3 sequences occurred in patients and in controls. Patient and control CD8+ Simpson's diversity was not significantly different.

Germline assignment: CDR1 LNHDA and CDR2 SQIVND (reference sequence). The length of the CDR3 is 18 residues. Deletions cut 7 bases from V and 1 base from J, with 25 bases between. Sequencing involved patients with CD8+CD57+ cell expansion previously shown by flow cytometry. Profiling of TCR beta VDJ combinations and CDR3 sequences used genomic DNA as template. TCRdb re-derived calls from the reads in MiXCR, one entry per CDR3 protein. The data show about 120,000 distinct CDR3 sequences, with about 40% seen just once and over 2% held by the top ten. The specimen was sorted CD4+, CD8+, or CD8+CD57+ T cells (not recorded which) from PBMCs. This chain joins TRBV19 and TRBJ1-1; maybe TRBD1 (6 bases). The TCR was taken from a human donor with aplastic anemia. CDR3 DNA sequence: TGTGCCAGTACCCCTGGAACAGGGTTGGGTGGTAGGAACACTGAAGCTTTCTTT. This sequence encodes CASTPGTGLGGRNTEAFF.